The next 7 T cell receptor beta chains were all read from a single sample in a study of CD8 T cells in ankylosing spondylitis. TCRdb re-derived calls from the 5' RACE reads in MiXCR, one entry per CDR3 protein. The table has around 160,000 distinct CDR3 sequences, roughly 11% seen once. The sample taken for sequencing was blood, either unsorted or a sorted T cell fraction (not recorded which). Receptors originate from a male donor with ankylosing spondylitis or in good health (not recorded which).

Ten or more counts support this clonotype. The chain recombines TRBV6-1 with TRBJ2-7; D may be TRBD1 (7 bases). Trimming cost V 8 bases and J 3 bases, with 17 bases left between them. The CDR3 totals 14 residues. Germline V gene data show CDR1 as MNHNS and CDR2 as SASEGT. Here the CDR3 reads CASHRQGGGYEQYF. The CDR3 DNA follows: TGTGCCAGCCACAGACAGGGAGGAGGCTACGAGCAGTACTTC.

This clonotype appeared many times. This rearrangement joins TRBV6-2 or TRBV6-3 to TRBJ1-6, with 8 bases identical to TRBD1. The CDR3 sequence is 17 residues long. V trimming: 3 bases; J trimming: 0 bases; junction bases outside the gene matches: 4. CDR1 is MNHEY and CDR2 is SVGEGT in the germline V gene. In DNA, the CDR3 is TGTGCCAGCAGTTATCCGGGACAGGTCTCCTATAATTCACCCCTCCACTTT. It translates to CASSYPGQVSYNSPLHF.

This clonotype occurred many times. The rearrangement links TRBV5-1 to TRBJ1-5, with D tentatively TRBD1 (5 bases). CDR3 length: 14 residues. With 0 bases removed from V and 7 bases from J, the gap between germline ends came to 11 bases. The germline CDR1 and CDR2 sequences are SGHRS and YFSETQ. This CDR3 reads CASSLGDHGQPQHF. Written as DNA, the CDR3 is TGCGCCAGCAGCTTGGGGGACCACGGCCAGCCCCAGCATTTT.

V usage is TRBV29-1 and J usage is TRBJ2-1; TRBD1 matches at 10 bases. This CDR3 spans 13 amino acids. After removal of 5 bases from V and 12 bases from J, the junction contained 10 bases not matched to a gene. Germline values: CDR1 SQVTM, CDR2 ANQGSEA. This CDR3 is CSVRPTGGDVQFF. CDR3 DNA: TGCAGCGTTCGTCCGACAGGGGGCGATGTGCAGTTCTTC.

This clonotype came up many times. V gene TRBV20-1 combines with J gene TRBJ2-1, with D maybe TRBD2 (5 bases). This CDR3 spans 12 amino acids. The ends were cut back, 6 bases at V and 9 bases at J, with 15 bases in the middle. Germline CDR1 DFQATT, CDR2 SNEGSKA (reference sequence). The CDR3 protein is CSASDLNSEQFF. CDR3 nucleotide sequence: TGCAGTGCCTCGGACTTAAATAGTGAGCAGTTCTTC.

This sequence joins TRBV7-2 and TRBJ1-2; TRBD1 might be the D (6 bases). Trimming stripped 5 bases from V and 8 bases from J, with 18 bases between. This CDR3 is 14 amino acids long. Looked up from germline, CDR1 is SGHTA and CDR2 is FQGNSA. The CDR3 DNA reads as TGTGCCAGCAGCACTCCAGGGGCGGTTGGCGGCTACACCTTC. Its protein is CASSTPGAVGGYTF.

The sample holds many counts of this clonotype. The chain couples TRBV20-1 to TRBJ1-2; D is perhaps TRBD1 (5 bases). V was cut by 4 bases and J by 0 bases, with 15 bases left in between. CDR1 is DFQATT and CDR2 is SNEGSKA in the germline V gene (reference sequence). CDR3 length: 15 residues. CDR3 amino acids: CSATPIGDPNYGYTF. The CDR3 DNA reads as TGCAGTGCTACTCCCATAGGGGACCCTAACTATGGCTACACCTTC.